A selection of T cell receptor beta chains follows, all from one sample in a study of early T cells in non-severe SARS-CoV-2 infection. MiXCR, applied by TCRdb to the 5' RACE reads, yields one record per CDR3 protein. The sample includes more than 70,000 distinct CDR3 sequences, roughly an eighth of them seen just once. The source material was whole blood. All receptors come from an adult who was a healthcare worker with PCR-confirmed SARS-CoV-2 infection or an uninfected control (not recorded which). The conserved cysteine and the conserved F or W are not part of the CDR3 here. Part of the rows lack a size; the others show once, few, many or a class for expanded clones.

j_call | v_call | clone_size | cdr3_aa
TRBJ2-6 | TRBV2 | NA | ASSELRTGQSSGANVLT
TRBJ1-4 | TRBV12-3/TRBV12-4 | many | ASSTTGTGGGEKLF
TRBJ2-7 | TRBV7-8 | NA | ASSLQPGAEQY
TRBJ1-2 | TRBV29-1 | NA | SVEHRGYGYT
TRBJ2-3 | TRBV12-3/TRBV12-4 | many | ASSLAGDPYTQY
TRBJ2-2 | TRBV11-2 | NA | ASSLRPGQGSGELF
TRBJ1-1 | TRBV29-1 | many | SGMTGPEAF
TRBJ1-1 | TRBV3-1 | NA | ASRHGGAEAF
TRBJ2-1 | TRBV28 | few | ASSSADFYNEQF
TRBJ2-7 | TRBV4-2 | few | ASSQEVGRGPDEQY
TRBJ2-1 | TRBV4-1 | NA | ASSQEVAIANEQF
TRBJ1-2 | TRBV28 | NA | ASSSLGYYGYT
TRBJ2-1 | TRBV20-1 | NA | SARDPTSGGDNEQF
TRBJ2-1 | TRBV29-1 | many | SVMTGGKF
TRBJ2-7 | TRBV7-9 | few | ASSYAGRGEQY
TRBJ2-3 | TRBV7-7 | NA | ASSSHAGTQY
TRBJ2-3 | TRBV28 | few | ASRRLAGGTDTQY
TRBJ2-2 | TRBV12-3/TRBV12-4 | few | ASSPGTSGFGELF
TRBJ1-1 | TRBV6-5 | few | ASSTGTGLGAF
TRBJ2-5 | TRBV29-1 | NA | SVTSGGVEETQY
TRBJ2-2 | TRBV28 | many | ASSSIEAGRVEELF
TRBJ2-1 | TRBV6-5 | few | ASSYSNWQYNEQF
TRBJ2-1 | TRBV14 | NA | ASSQVWGSYNEQF
TRBJ2-3 | TRBV6-2/TRBV6-3 | few | ASLTGNTDTQY
TRBJ1-2 | TRBV12-3/TRBV12-4 | NA | ASRNPTGFGYGYT
TRBJ1-2 | TRBV28 | few | ASRWTGFGYT
TRBJ1-1 | TRBV29-1 | NA | SGVDTGEAF
TRBJ1-1 | TRBV15 | NA | ATSISEWPMNTEAF
TRBJ2-3 | TRBV28 | few | ASSLPGGPVLADTQY
TRBJ2-1 | TRBV4-2 | many | ASSQESRGYNEQF
TRBJ2-1 | TRBV27 | NA | VSGLERSFDEQF
TRBJ2-3 | TRBV2 | many | ASRADTQY
TRBJ2-5 | TRBV12-3/TRBV12-4 | few | ASRHDLQETQY